This T cell receptor (beta chain) is drawn from a study of blood T cell repertoires in COVID-19 (dated by TCRdb to the early 2020s). Regarding the complete study: Samples covering the acute and convalescent phases of COVID-19 were provided by collaborators in the United States, Italy and Spain. The prospective study material was composed of cDNA or gDNA derived from T cells, B-cell-depleted T cells, or PBMCs. Deeply sampled blood TCRbeta repertoires from subjects exposed to, actively infected with, or recovered from COVID-19 were included in the dataset. The repertoires were made available in a free public database intended to serve as a resource for research on the immune response to SARS-CoV-2. The samples were drawn from the first 160 participants of the ongoing ImmuneRACE study and from 1,254 subjects provided by 6 global collaborators. The sample metadata nearly always contained a de-identified subject ID, COVID-19 status, age in years and sex. Where HLA class I and class II types were available, the types were taken from metadata supplied by the sample provider, not from assay-based typing. Summary of the overall study and its limitations: How much clinical and demographic metadata was included differed by source and by participant, and the metadata was provided uncurated.

Relative to germline, V is missing 4 bases and J is missing 10 bases, with 4 bases of the junction outside any gene match. From the germline V gene, CDR1 is SNHLY and CDR2 is FYNNEI. The CDR3 runs 13 amino acids, cysteine and phenylalanine included. The read is trimmed to its CDR3 DNA, 39 bases read in frame from base 1. Collaborating institutions collected whole blood in K2EDTA tubes following their own protocols. For TCRbeta analysis, collaborator samples were shipped as frozen whole blood, as isolated PBMCs, or as DNA extracted from either sample type. About this clone: Its antigen has not been determined. No much larger clonotype is one base removed from it; base qualities were not supplied.

TCRbeta CDR3 regions were amplified from genomic DNA using the immunoSEQ Assay, a bias-controlled multiplex PCR. The study's processing was this. The number of nucleated cells in each sample was estimated by amplification of reference gene primers within the assay. Sequence reads were collapsed and filtered to measure the absolute abundance of every unique TCRbeta CDR3 rearrangement. Productive Simpson clonality was computed per sample as the square root of Simpson's diversity index over productive rearrangements. Here the immuneACCESS table is served through TCRdb, limited to in-frame sequences with V and J called. Missing clones are a known gap in these copies; in checked studies unresolved V genes cover under half, and the rest lacks a known reason. The V and J calls and the clone size are those of that table, but D and trimming were determined from the DNA. Here the sample has 95,000 to 150,000 clones; roughly 80% occur a single time. In total, the top ten clones hold 7.9% of the sample.

The specimen was peripheral blood. The sequence links TRBV2 to TRBJ1-4, with 9 bases matching TRBD1. This sequence originates from a human donor in a cohort sampled during active COVID-19. The encoded CDR3 is CASSGDRVAKLFF. At the DNA level, the sequence is TGTGCCAGCAGTGGGGACAGGGTCGCAAAACTGTTTTTT.